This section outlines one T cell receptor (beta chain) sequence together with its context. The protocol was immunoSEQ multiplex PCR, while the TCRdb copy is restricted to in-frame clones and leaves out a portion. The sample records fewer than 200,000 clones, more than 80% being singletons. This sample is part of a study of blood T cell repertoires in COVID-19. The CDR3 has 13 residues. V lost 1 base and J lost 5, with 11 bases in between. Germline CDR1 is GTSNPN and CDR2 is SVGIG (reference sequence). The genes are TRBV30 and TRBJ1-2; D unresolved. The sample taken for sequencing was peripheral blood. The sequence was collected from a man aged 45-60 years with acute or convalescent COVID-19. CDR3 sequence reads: CAWSGILRYGYTF. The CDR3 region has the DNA TGTGCCTGGAGTGGCATCCTCCGGTATGGCTACACCTTC.